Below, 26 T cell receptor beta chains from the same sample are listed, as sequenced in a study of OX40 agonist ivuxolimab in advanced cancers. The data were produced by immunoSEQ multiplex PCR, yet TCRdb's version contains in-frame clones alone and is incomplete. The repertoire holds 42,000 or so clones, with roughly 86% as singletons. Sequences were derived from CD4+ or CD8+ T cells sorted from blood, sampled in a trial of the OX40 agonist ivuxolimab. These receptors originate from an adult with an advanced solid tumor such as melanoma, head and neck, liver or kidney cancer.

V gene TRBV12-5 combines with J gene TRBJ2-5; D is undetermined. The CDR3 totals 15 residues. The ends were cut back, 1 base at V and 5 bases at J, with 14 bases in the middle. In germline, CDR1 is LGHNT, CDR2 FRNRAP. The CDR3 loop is CASGLAHTKGETQYF. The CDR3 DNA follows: TGTGCTAGTGGTTTGGCCCACACCAAAGGGGAGACCCAGTACTTC.

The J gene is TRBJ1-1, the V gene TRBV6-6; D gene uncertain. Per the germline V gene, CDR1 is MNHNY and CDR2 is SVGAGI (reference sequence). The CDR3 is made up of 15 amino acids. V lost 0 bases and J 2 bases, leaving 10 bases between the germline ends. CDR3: CASSYSLGGNTEAFF. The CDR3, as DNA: TGTGCCAGCAGTTACTCCCTGGGAGGAAACACTGAAGCTTTCTTT.

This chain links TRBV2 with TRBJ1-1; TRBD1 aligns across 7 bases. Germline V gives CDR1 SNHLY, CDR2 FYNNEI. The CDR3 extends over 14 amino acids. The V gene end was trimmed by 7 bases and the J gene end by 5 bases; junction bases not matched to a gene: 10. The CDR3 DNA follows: TGTGCCAGCATACCCGGGACAGAGAGGACTGAAGCTTTCTTT. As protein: CASIPGTERTEAFF. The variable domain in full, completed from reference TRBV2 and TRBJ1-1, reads EPEVTQTPSHQVTQMGQEVILRCVPISNHLYFYWYRQILGQKVEFLVSFYNNEISEKSEIFDDQFSVERPDGSNFTLKIRSTKLEDSAMYFCASIPGTERTEAFFGQGTRLTVV.

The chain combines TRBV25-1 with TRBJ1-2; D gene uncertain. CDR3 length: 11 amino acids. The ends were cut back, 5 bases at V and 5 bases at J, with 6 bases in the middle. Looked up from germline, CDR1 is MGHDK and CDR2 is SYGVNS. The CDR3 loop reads CASSLGYGYTF. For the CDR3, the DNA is TGTGCCAGCAGTCTAGGATATGGCTACACCTTC.

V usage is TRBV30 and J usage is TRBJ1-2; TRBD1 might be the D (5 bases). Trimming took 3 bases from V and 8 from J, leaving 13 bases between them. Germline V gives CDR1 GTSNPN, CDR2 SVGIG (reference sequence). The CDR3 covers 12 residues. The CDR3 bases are TGTGCCTGGAGGCCAGGGTTGAAAGGCTACACCTTC. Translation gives CAWRPGLKGYTF. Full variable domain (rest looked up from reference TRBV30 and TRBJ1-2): SQTIHQWPATLVQPVGSPLSLECTVEGTSNPNLYWYRQAAGRGLQLLFYSVGIGQISSEVPQNLSASRPQDRQFILSSKKLLLSDSGFYLCAWRPGLKGYTFGSGTRLTVV.

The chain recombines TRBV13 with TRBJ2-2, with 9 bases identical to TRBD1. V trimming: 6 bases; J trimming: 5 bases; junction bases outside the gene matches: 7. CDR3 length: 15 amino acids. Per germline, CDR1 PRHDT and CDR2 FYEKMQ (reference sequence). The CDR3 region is CASSPDRGGTGELFF. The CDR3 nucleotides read TGTGCCAGCAGTCCGGACAGGGGCGGAACCGGGGAGCTGTTTTTT.

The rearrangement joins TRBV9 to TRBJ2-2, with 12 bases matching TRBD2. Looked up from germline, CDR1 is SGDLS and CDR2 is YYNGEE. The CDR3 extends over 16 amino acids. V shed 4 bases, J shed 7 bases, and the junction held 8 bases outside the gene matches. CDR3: CASSPTSGGGGGELFF. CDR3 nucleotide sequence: TGTGCCAGCAGCCCGACTAGCGGGGGAGGAGGCGGGGAGCTGTTTTTT.

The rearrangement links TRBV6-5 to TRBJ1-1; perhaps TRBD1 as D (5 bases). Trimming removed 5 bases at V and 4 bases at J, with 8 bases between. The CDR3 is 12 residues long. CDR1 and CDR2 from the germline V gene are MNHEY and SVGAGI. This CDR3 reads CASSEGITEAFF. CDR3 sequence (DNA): TGTGCCAGCAGTGAGGGGATCACTGAAGCTTTCTTT.

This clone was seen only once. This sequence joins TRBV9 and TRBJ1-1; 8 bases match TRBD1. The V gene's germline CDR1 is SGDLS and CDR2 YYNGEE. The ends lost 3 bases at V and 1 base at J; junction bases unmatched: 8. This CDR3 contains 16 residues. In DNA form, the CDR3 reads TGTGCCAGCAGCGACCGACAGGGGATCTCGAACACTGAAGCTTTCTTT. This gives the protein CASSDRQGISNTEAFF.

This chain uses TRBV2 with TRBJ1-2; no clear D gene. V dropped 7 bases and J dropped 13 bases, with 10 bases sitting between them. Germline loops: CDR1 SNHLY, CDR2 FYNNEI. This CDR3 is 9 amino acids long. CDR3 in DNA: TGTGCCAGCAACCGGGGAGTCACCTTC. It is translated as CASNRGVTF.

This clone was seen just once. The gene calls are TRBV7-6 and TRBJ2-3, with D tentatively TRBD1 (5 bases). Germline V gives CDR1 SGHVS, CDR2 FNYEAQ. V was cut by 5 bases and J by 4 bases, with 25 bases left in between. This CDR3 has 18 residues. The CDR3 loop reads CASSHSREEGDMADTQYF. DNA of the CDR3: TGTGCCAGCAGCCACTCTCGAGAGGAAGGGGATATGGCAGATACGCAGTATTTT.

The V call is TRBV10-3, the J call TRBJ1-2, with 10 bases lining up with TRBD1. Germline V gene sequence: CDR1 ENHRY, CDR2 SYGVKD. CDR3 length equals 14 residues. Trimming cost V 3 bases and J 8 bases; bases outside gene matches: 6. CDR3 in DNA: TGTGCCATCAGTGAACCCGACAGGGGGCTAGGCTACACCTTC. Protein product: CAISEPDRGLGYTF.

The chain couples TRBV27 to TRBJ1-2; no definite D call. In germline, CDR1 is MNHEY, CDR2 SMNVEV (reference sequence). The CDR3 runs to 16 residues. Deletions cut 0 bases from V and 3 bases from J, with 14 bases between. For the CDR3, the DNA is TGTGCCAGCAGTTTATCGTTGGCAGGCGGGGACTATGGCTACACCTTC. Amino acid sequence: CASSLSLAGGDYGYTF.

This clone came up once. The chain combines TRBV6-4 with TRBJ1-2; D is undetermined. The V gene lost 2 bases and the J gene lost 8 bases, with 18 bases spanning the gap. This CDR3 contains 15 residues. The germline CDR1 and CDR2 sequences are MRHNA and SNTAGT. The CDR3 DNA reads TGTGCCAGCAGTGACACCCCCCAGGCCTCGGGCGGCTACACCTTC. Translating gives CASSDTPQASGGYTF.

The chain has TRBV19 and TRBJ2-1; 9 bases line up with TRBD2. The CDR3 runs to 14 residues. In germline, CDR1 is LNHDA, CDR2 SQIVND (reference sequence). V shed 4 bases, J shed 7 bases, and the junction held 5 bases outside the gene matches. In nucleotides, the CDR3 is TGTGCCAGTAGTACTCTAGCGGGGTTTAATGAGCAGTTCTTC. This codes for CASSTLAGFNEQFF.

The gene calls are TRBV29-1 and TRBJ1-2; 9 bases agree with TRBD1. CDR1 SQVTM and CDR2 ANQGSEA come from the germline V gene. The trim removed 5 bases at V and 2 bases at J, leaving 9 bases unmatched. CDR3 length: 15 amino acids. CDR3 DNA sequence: TGCAGCGTTCAATGGACAGGGGTGGAGAACTATGGCTACACCTTC. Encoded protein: CSVQWTGVENYGYTF. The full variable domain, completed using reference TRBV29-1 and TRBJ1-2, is SAVISQKPSRDICQRGTSLTIQCQVDSQVTMMFWYRQQPGQSLTLIATANQGSEATYESGFVIDKFPISRPNLTFSTLTVSNMSPEDSSIYLCSVQWTGVENYGYTFGSGTRLTVV.

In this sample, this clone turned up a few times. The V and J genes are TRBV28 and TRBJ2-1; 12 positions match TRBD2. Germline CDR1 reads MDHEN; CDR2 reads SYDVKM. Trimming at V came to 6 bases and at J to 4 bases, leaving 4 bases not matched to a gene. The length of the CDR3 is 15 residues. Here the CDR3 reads CASRFGLAGYNEQFF. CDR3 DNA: TGTGCCAGCAGATTCGGACTAGCGGGGTACAATGAGCAGTTCTTC.

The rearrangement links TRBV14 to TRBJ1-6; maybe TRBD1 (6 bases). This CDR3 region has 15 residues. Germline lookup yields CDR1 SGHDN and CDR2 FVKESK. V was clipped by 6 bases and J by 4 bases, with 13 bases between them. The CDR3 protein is CASRPGTPYNSPLHF. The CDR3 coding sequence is TGTGCCAGCAGACCCGGGACACCTTATAATTCACCCCTCCACTTT.

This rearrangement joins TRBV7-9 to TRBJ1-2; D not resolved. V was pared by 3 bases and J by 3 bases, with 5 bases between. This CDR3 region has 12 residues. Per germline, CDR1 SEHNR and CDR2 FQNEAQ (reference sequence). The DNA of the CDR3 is TGTGCCAGCAGCTTTCTGGACTATGGCTACACCTTC. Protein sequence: CASSFLDYGYTF.

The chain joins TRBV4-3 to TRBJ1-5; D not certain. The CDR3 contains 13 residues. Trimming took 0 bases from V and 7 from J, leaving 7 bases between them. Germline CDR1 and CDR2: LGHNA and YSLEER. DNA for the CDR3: TGCGCCAGCAGCCAAGATCCTAGCCAGCCCCAGCATTTT. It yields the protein CASSQDPSQPQHF.

CDR3 loop: CASSDGRDRGSDEQFF. As DNA, the CDR3 is TGTGCCAGCAGCGACGGGAGGGACAGGGGCTCCGATGAGCAGTTCTTC. The gene calls are TRBV9 and TRBJ2-1; 10 nucleotides agree with TRBD1. With V trimmed by 3 bases and J by 8 bases, 11 bases remained unmatched. The germline gives CDR1 SGDLS, CDR2 YYNGEE. CDR3 length: 16 amino acids.

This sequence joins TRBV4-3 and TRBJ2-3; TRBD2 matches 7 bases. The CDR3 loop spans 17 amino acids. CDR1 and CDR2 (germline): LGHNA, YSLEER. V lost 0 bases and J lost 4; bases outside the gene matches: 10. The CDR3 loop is CASSQEKVSGFPDTQYF. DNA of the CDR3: TGCGCCAGCAGCCAAGAAAAAGTTAGCGGGTTCCCAGATACGCAGTATTTT.

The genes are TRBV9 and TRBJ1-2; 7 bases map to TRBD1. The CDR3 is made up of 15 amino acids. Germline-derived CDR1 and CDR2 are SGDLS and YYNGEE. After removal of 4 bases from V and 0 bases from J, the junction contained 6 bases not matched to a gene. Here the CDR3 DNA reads TGTGCCAGCAGCCTCGGGACAGAGTCTAACTATGGCTACACCTTC. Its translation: CASSLGTESNYGYTF.

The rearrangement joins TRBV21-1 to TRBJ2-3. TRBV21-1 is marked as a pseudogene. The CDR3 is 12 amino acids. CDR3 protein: CASRLGESTQYF. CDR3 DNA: TGTGCCAGCAGGCTGGGGGAAAGCACGCAGTATTTT.

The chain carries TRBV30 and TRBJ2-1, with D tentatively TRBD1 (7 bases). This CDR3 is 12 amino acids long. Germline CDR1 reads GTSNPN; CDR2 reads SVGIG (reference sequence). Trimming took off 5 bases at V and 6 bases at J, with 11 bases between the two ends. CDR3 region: CAWAGQPNEQFF. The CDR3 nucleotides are TGTGCCTGGGCGGGACAGCCCAATGAGCAGTTCTTC. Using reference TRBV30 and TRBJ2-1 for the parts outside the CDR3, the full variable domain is SQTIHQWPATLVQPVGSPLSLECTVEGTSNPNLYWYRQAAGRGLQLLFYSVGIGQISSEVPQNLSASRPQDRQFILSSKKLLLSDSGFYLCAWAGQPNEQFFGPGTRLTVL.

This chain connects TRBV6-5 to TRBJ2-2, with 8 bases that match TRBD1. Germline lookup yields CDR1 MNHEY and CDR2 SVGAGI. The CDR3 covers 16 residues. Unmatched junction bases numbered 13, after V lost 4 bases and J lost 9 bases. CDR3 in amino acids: CASSSSGTGGLWELFF. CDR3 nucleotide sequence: TGTGCCAGCAGTTCCTCCGGGACAGGTGGCCTGTGGGAGCTGTTTTTT.